This TCR beta chain was observed in a study of cytomegalovirus exposure and HLA in healthy donors. A remark on this clone: What it recognizes is unknown.

60 Vbeta and 13 Jbeta primers were used in PCR. The protocol was immunoSEQ multiplex PCR, while the TCRdb copy is restricted to in-frame clones and leaves out a portion. The sample lists about 130,000 clones, 60% to 80% occurring once. Germline CDR1 is SNHLY and CDR2 is FYNNEI. The V and J ends lost 2 bases and 3 bases respectively, with 8 bases between them. The CDR3 has 14 amino acids. The study, taken as a whole, reports: A later analysis reportedly found fewer N-insertions in an Asian-associated ancestry cluster than the roughly 670-donor mean. Sequencing probably produced one cluster of sequence variants that were highly shared. Prediction of most subjects' HLA-A and HLA-B alleles by TCR beta sequences was reportedly accurate. CMV serostatus stood as the only immune exposure information on hand.

V is TRBV2 and J is TRBJ1-3; D unresolved. The clonotype originates from a young man in good health and CMV-seronegative. Sequencing was carried out using PBMCs. In DNA form, the CDR3 reads TGTGCCAGCAGTGAACCCCGGAGTGGAAACACCATATATTTT. It codes for CASSEPRSGNTIYF.